This passage covers 30 T cell receptor beta chains from one sample sequenced in a study of T cell changes during pregnancy in multiple sclerosis. Data came from immunoSEQ multiplex PCR; TCRdb stores just in-frame clones and leaves some out. The sample has over 40,000 clones; about 88% are singletons. Sample: CD8+ T cells from peripheral blood mononuclear cells, taken after pregnancy. These receptors all come from a female donor in good health, enrolled as a control in a pregnancy study.

This chain connects TRBV19 to TRBJ2-1, with D possibly TRBD1 on 5 matching bases. Trimming removed 5 bases from V and 6 bases from J, with 11 bases in between. Germline assignment: CDR1 LNHDA and CDR2 SQIVND (reference sequence). This CDR3 has 13 amino acids. Here the CDR3 reads CASSFSQGNEQFF. DNA of the CDR3: TGTGCCAGTAGTTTCTCCCAGGGCAATGAGCAGTTCTTC.

The chain employs TRBV5-1 and TRBJ2-7; 15 nucleotides match TRBD2. Germline V gives CDR1 SGHRS, CDR2 YFSETQ. Trimming at V came to 4 bases and at J to 4 bases, leaving 3 bases not matched to a gene. This CDR3 spans 15 amino acids. CDR3 sequence reads: CASSTGLAGGYEQYF. CDR3 in DNA: TGCGCCAGCAGCACCGGACTAGCGGGGGGGTACGAGCAGTACTTC.

The count of this clone is one. This chain uses TRBV5-6 with TRBJ1-2; D might be TRBD1 (5 bases). V was pared by 0 bases and J by 8 bases, with 17 bases between. Germline CDR1 and CDR2: SGHDT and YYEEEE. The CDR3 runs to 15 residues. The CDR3 sequence is CASSLALQGGEGYTF. For the CDR3, the DNA is TGTGCCAGCAGCTTGGCCCTCCAGGGAGGAGAAGGCTACACCTTC. The full variable domain, in which reference TRBV5-6 and TRBJ1-2 provide the parts outside the CDR3, is DAGVTQSPTHLIKTRGQQVTLRCSPKSGHDTVSWYQQALGQGPQFIFQYYEEEERQRGNFPDRFSGHQFPNYSSELNVNALLLGDSALYLCASSLALQGGEGYTFGSGTRLTVV.

The rearrangement uses TRBV4-3 and TRBJ1-6; 7 nucleotides align to TRBD1. This CDR3 region has 15 residues. J gave up 6 bases and V 2 bases, and 4 bases lay outside the gene matches. CDR1 is LGHNA, CDR2 YSLEER, per germline. The CDR3 is CASSQHRDSNSPLHF. The CDR3 DNA is TGCGCCAGCAGCCAACACCGGGACAGTAATTCACCCCTCCACTTT.

The chain joins TRBV7-8 to TRBJ1-4; 9 bases fit TRBD1. The CDR3 covers 15 residues. Looked up from germline, CDR1 is SGHVS and CDR2 is FQNEAQ. V lost 5 bases, J lost 3 bases, and 4 bases stayed unmatched. CDR3 amino acids: CASSPGTGPNEKLFF. The CDR3, as DNA: TGTGCCAGCAGCCCGGGGACAGGGCCTAATGAAAAACTGTTTTTT.

V and J are TRBV15 and TRBJ2-7, with 7 bases lining up with TRBD2. Germline-derived CDR1 and CDR2 are LNHNV and YYDKDF (reference sequence). The trim removed 3 bases at V and 2 bases at J, leaving 4 bases unmatched. CDR3 size: 14 residues. CDR3: CATSSGGTTYEQYF. Written as DNA, the CDR3 is TGTGCCACCAGCAGTGGTGGGACTACCTACGAGCAGTACTTC.

Comment on this clone: An end of the junction does not agree with germline; a read error may underlie this. This chain uses TRBV29-1 with TRBJ2-7; possibly TRBD1 or TRBD2 for D (6 bases each). The CDR3 covers 12 residues. From germline, CDR1 is SQVTM and CDR2 ANQGSEA. The CDR3 nucleotides are TGCAGCGCTGAACAGGGAGGTTACGAGCAGTACTTC. Translated, it gives CSAEQGGYEQYF.

The rearrangement joins TRBV6-6 to TRBJ2-7, with 11 bases lining up with TRBD2. The CDR3 has 16 amino acids. Germline CDR1 and CDR2: MNHNY and SVGAGI (reference sequence). Trimming at V came to 2 bases and at J to 6 bases, leaving 9 bases not matched to a gene. The CDR3, as DNA: TGTGCCAGCAGTTACCCGATACTAGCGGGGGATCGCGAGCAGTACTTC. Translating gives CASSYPILAGDREQYF.

This chain joins TRBV2 and TRBJ1-2; no definite D call. Germline V gene data show CDR1 as SNHLY and CDR2 as FYNNEI. Trimming removed 6 bases at V and 0 bases at J, with 14 bases between. This CDR3 is 15 amino acids long. This CDR3 is CASSPQANPNYGYTF. CDR3 DNA: TGTGCCAGCAGCCCCCAAGCGAACCCTAACTATGGCTACACCTTC.

The rearrangement uses TRBV7-8 and TRBJ1-5, with a tentative D call TRBD1 (6 bases). The CDR3 covers 17 residues. Deletions cut 11 bases from V and 2 bases from J, with 25 bases between. Germline loops: CDR1 SGHVS, CDR2 FQNEAQ. The CDR3 is CAWGHLKIYLGNQPQHF. The CDR3 DNA sequence: TGTGCCTGGGGACACCTTAAAATATATTTGGGCAATCAGCCCCAGCATTTT.

For the CDR3, the DNA is TGTGCCACCAGCTACCGTTTAGCGGCTGGCACAGATACGCAGTATTTT. Encoded protein: CATSYRLAAGTDTQYF. The chain links TRBV15 to TRBJ2-3, with D maybe TRBD2 (6 bases). CDR1 is LNHNV, CDR2 YYDKDF, per germline (reference sequence). Trimming pared 5 bases from V and 1 base from J, leaving 16 bases between. This CDR3 region has 16 residues.

The chain links TRBV27 to TRBJ2-6; no firm D call. The germline V and J ends were trimmed by 2 bases and 3 bases, with 8 bases remaining between them. In germline, CDR1 is MNHEY, CDR2 SMNVEV (reference sequence). The CDR3 is made up of 15 amino acids. CDR3 in amino acids: CASSLTRSGANVLTF. As DNA, the CDR3 is TGTGCCAGCAGTTTAACACGGAGTGGGGCCAACGTCCTGACTTTC.

The rearrangement joins TRBV4-1 to TRBJ2-1, with a tentative D call TRBD2 (7 bases). Germline CDR1 and CDR2: MGHRA and YSYEKL. The V and J ends lost 2 bases and 3 bases respectively, with 20 bases between them. The CDR3 spans 18 residues. The CDR3 reads CASSQPDGGAGDYNEQFF. CDR3 DNA sequence: TGCGCCAGCAGCCAACCGGATGGGGGGGCGGGGGACTACAATGAGCAGTTCTTC.

This chain connects TRBV25-1 to TRBJ1-3; 8 positions match TRBD1. The CDR3 is 17 residues long. J was trimmed by 2 bases and V by 6 bases; bases with no gene match: 12. Germline-derived CDR1 and CDR2 are MGHDK and SYGVNS. The DNA for the CDR3 is TGTGCCAGCAGCGCTTGGACAGGGAGCCCTCCTGGAAACACCATATATTTT. Encoded protein: CASSAWTGSPPGNTIYF.

The chain uses TRBV13 and TRBJ2-1; 8 bases match TRBD2. The germline gives CDR1 PRHDT, CDR2 FYEKMQ (reference sequence). The CDR3 runs to 19 residues. V lost 2 bases, J lost 4 bases, and 16 bases stayed unmatched. The CDR3 spells CASSLQEGNKRGIYNEQFF. In DNA form, the CDR3 reads TGTGCCAGCAGCTTACAGGAGGGCAATAAGCGGGGGATTTACAATGAGCAGTTCTTC. The full variable domain, with the rest looked up from reference TRBV13 and TRBJ2-1, is AAGVIQSPRHLIKEKRETATLKCYPIPRHDTVYWYQQGPGQDPQFLISFYEKMQSDKGSIPDRFSAQQFSDYHSELNMSSLELGDSALYFCASSLQEGNKRGIYNEQFFGPGTRLTVL.

J is TRBJ2-7 and V is TRBV28; D perhaps matches TRBD1 (6 bases). The CDR3 is made up of 13 amino acids. Germline CDR1 reads MDHEN; CDR2 reads SYDVKM. With 4 bases removed from V and 2 bases from J, the gap between germline ends came to 9 bases. In DNA form, the CDR3 reads TGTGCCAGCAGTTGGGACACCACCTACGAGCAGTACTTC. This translates into CASSWDTTYEQYF.

This clone is a singleton in its sample. V is TRBV11-2 and J is TRBJ2-5; 7 bases are a match to TRBD2. CDR1 is SGHAT and CDR2 is FQNNGV in the germline V gene. Germline trimming cut 6 bases from V and 7 bases from J; bases unmatched to any gene: 5. The CDR3 consists of 12 residues. The CDR3 nucleotides are TGTGCCAGCAGGGAGCGGGGTGGGACCCAGTACTTC. This gives the protein CASRERGGTQYF.

This clone was seen only a few times. This chain connects TRBV7-9 to TRBJ2-7; 8 nucleotides match TRBD1. CDR1 is SEHNR, CDR2 FQNEAQ, per germline (reference sequence). The CDR3 covers 14 residues. With V trimmed by 5 bases and J by 3 bases, 6 bases remained unmatched. The chain's CDR3 is CASSRSGGVYEQYF. As DNA, the CDR3 is TGTGCCAGCAGCCGGTCAGGGGGCGTCTACGAGCAGTACTTC.

The chain couples TRBV4-3 to TRBJ2-7, with TRBD2 matching 8 bases. The V and J ends lost 5 bases and 4 bases, in that order; junction bases with no gene match: 7. CDR3 length: 14 residues. From germline, CDR1 is LGHNA and CDR2 YSLEER. CDR3 sequence reads: CASSSGLGLYEQYF. The CDR3 nucleotides read TGCGCCAGCAGCTCGGGACTAGGATTGTACGAGCAGTACTTC.

The CDR3 nucleotides are TGTGCCAGCAGCTTCGACATTACCTACGAGCAGTACTTC. This encodes CASSFDITYEQYF. V and J are TRBV7-3 and TRBJ2-7; D gene uncertain. CDR1 is SGHTA, CDR2 FQGTGA, per germline. This CDR3 spans 13 amino acids. V shed 3 bases and J shed 2 bases, with 8 bases lying between them.

J is TRBJ2-3 and V is TRBV29-1; 11 bases match TRBD2. The ends lost 2 bases at V and 4 bases at J; junction bases unmatched: 5. The CDR3 runs to 15 residues. From germline, CDR1 is SQVTM and CDR2 ANQGSEA. CDR3 loop: CSVELAGGPPDTQYF. The DNA for the CDR3 is TGCAGCGTTGAATTAGCGGGGGGGCCTCCAGATACGCAGTATTTT.

This sequence joins TRBV7-9 and TRBJ1-2; D remains unclear. Per the germline V gene, CDR1 is SEHNR and CDR2 is FQNEAQ (reference sequence). The ends were cut back, 5 bases at V and 0 bases at J, with 19 bases in the middle. This CDR3 has 17 residues. The CDR3 DNA reads as TGTGCCAGCAGCCATCTCTTGGCGGGCAAAGCTAACTATGGCTACACCTTC. Its translation is CASSHLLAGKANYGYTF.

V and J are TRBV7-2 and TRBJ2-3, with 13 bases aligning to TRBD2. This CDR3 region has 18 residues. V gave up 1 base and J gave up 0 bases; unmatched junction bases: 4. From germline, CDR1 is SGHTA and CDR2 FQGNSA. The CDR3 nucleotides read TGTGCCAGCAGCTTAGGACTAGCGGGGGGTATTAGCACAGATACGCAGTATTTT. It encodes CASSLGLAGGISTDTQYF. The entire variable domain, with the rest obtained from reference TRBV7-2 and TRBJ2-3, is as follows: GAGVSQSPSNKVTEKGKDVELRCDPISGHTALYWYRQSLGQGLEFLIYFQGNSAPDKSGLPSDRFSAERTGGSVSTLTIQRTQQEDSAVYLCASSLGLAGGISTDTQYFGPGTRLTVL.

The chain couples TRBV5-5 to TRBJ2-3, with D maybe TRBD2 (5 bases). Germline CDR1 reads SGHKS; CDR2 reads YYEKEE (reference sequence). This CDR3 region has 15 residues. Trimming stripped 4 bases from V and 3 bases from J, with 15 bases between. The CDR3 is CASSPGGVATDTQYF. The CDR3 DNA follows: TGTGCCAGCAGCCCCGGAGGTGTAGCTACAGATACGCAGTATTTT.

This chain joins TRBV6-5 and TRBJ1-1; D unclear. The germline V and J ends were trimmed by 1 base and 1 base, with 4 bases remaining between them. Germline V lookup: CDR1 MNHEY, CDR2 SVGAGI. The CDR3 has 13 amino acids. CDR3 amino acids: CASSYWPNTEAFF. The CDR3 coding sequence is TGTGCCAGCAGTTACTGGCCGAACACTGAAGCTTTCTTT.

In this sample, this clone turned up a few times. The chain carries TRBV19 and TRBJ1-5; TRBD1 agrees at 7 bases. V was pared by 7 bases and J by 4 bases, with 10 bases of the junction left unmatched. This CDR3 comprises 15 residues. Per the germline V gene, CDR1 is LNHDA and CDR2 is SQIVND (reference sequence). CDR3 in amino acids: CASTEGARGNQPQHF. Written as DNA, the CDR3 is TGTGCCAGTACCGAGGGGGCGCGAGGGAATCAGCCCCAGCATTTT. Filled out from reference TRBV19 and TRBJ1-5, the complete variable domain reads DGGITQSPKYLFRKEGQNVTLSCEQNLNHDAMYWYRQDPGQGLRLIYYSQIVNDFQKGDIAEGYSVSREKKESFPLTVTSAQKNPTAFYLCASTEGARGNQPQHFGDGTRLSIL.

V and J are TRBV27 and TRBJ1-6; TRBD1 aligns across 11 bases. From germline, CDR1 is MNHEY and CDR2 SMNVEV (reference sequence). This CDR3 is 14 amino acids long. Unmatched junction bases numbered 3, after V lost 5 bases and J lost 9 bases. DNA of the CDR3: TGTGCCAGCAGTCTCGGGACAGGGGGTTCACCCCTCCACTTT. This translates into CASSLGTGGSPLHF.

This chain joins TRBV4-3 and TRBJ2-1; 14 positions match TRBD2. Losses at the gene ends were 4 bases for V and 9 bases for J; bases not matched to a gene: 2. There are 14 residues in the CDR3. The germline V gene encodes CDR1 LGHNA and CDR2 YSLEER. The CDR3 bases are TGCGCCAGCAGCCCAGGGACTAGCGGGGGTGAGCAGTTCTTC. Amino acid sequence: CASSPGTSGGEQFF.

There are a few counts of this clone. The chain combines TRBV27 with TRBJ2-1; maybe TRBD1 (6 bases). Trimming took 6 bases from V and 5 from J, leaving 14 bases between them. This CDR3 contains 14 residues. Germline CDR1 is MNHEY and CDR2 is SMNVEV (reference sequence). The CDR3 sequence: CASSDRILDNEQFF. In DNA form, the CDR3 reads TGTGCCAGCAGCGACAGGATACTCGACAATGAGCAGTTCTTC.

Written as DNA, the CDR3 is TGTGCCAGTAGCATCATCTACAGGGACTCTGGAAACACCATATATTTT. Translated, it gives CASSIIYRDSGNTIYF. The rearrangement joins TRBV19 to TRBJ1-3; D may be TRBD1 (6 bases). Trimming took 6 bases from V and 0 from J, leaving 15 bases between them. CDR1 and CDR2 (germline): LNHDA, SQIVND (reference sequence). The CDR3 covers 16 residues.